This entry describes one T cell receptor (beta chain). Its antigen remains unidentified. No base-level quality is on record; no much larger clone is a single base apart. Using the deep immunoSEQ assay, TCR CDR3 regions were amplified from genomic DNA by multiplex PCR. Extracted genomic DNA from each cell subset was distributed evenly across all wells of several immunoSEQ 96-well plates, and each plate was treated as a replicate. Each replicate PCR for unsorted PBMC received approximately 0.3 ug genomic DNA, equal to approximately 30,000 T cell genomes. Genomic DNA from unsorted PBMC was sequenced over ten immunoSEQ deep assay plates. Purified libraries were measured with a Qubit 3.0 fluorometer, size-checked on a Bioanalyzer 2100, and measured again with the KAPA Library Quantification kit. Each immunoSEQ 96-well plate was sequenced on its own single-read 150-cycle Illumina NextSeq 550 flow cell. The paper's processing steps were these. Because only junctional sequences without quality scores were contained in the immunoSEQ output, filtering matching that applied to full-length reads could not be performed. Sequences were annotated with PyIR, a Python wrapper for IgBLAST v1.9, using IMGT germline references to assign V/J genes and CDR3. Reads with weak V/J assignments (E-value above 1e-6), missing CDR3, stop codons, out-of-frame junctions, or ambiguous translated residues were removed. V3J clonotypes were defined as sequences sharing the same inferred V gene, J gene, and CDR3 amino acid sequence. Percentage overlap between repertoires was computed as shared unique clonotypes divided by the size of the smaller repertoire. RTK rarefaction, the Chao1 estimator, and Recon v2.1 estimates of unobserved clonotypes were used to assess repertoire richness. TCRdb took this table from immuneACCESS and kept in-frame rearrangements with V and J called. Such tables lack part of the clones; where checked against another copy, unresolved V genes explain under half of the gap, and the rest is unexplained. The D gene and trimming were derived from the DNA, and the V and J assignments and clone size from that table. In all, the sample holds 490,000 or so clones, and roughly 78% of those were seen once. The top ten constitute 12% of the sample.

From its cysteine to its phenylalanine, the CDR3 spans 14 amino acids. The CDR3 DNA has 42 bases and is translated from base 1. V drops 7 bases and J drops 3 bases, leaving 13 bases in between. For CDR1 and CDR2, the germline V gene (reference sequence) lists LNHDA and SQIVND. The source of the sample is a study of shared clonotypes between healthy human individuals (dated by TCRdb to the early 2020s). With respect to the entire study: The cohort comprised two women and a few men aged 18 to 49 years. To estimate repertoire size and how much clonotype sharing occurs between individuals, the study deeply sequenced the blood TCR repertoires of about five healthy adults. Different laboratories and diverse techniques were used to prepare libraries and sequence TCR repertoires, to increase sequencing depth and limit assay-specific biases. Between about 0.8 and 8.9 billion PBMCs per donor were obtained by leukapheresis. What the research found in general, with its limitations: Because the study included only a small number of donors, the genetic and exposure-history diversity represented was limited. Sampling was limited to blood, and TCR repertoires in tissue likely differ from TCR repertoires in blood. Pairwise subsampling indicated that sequencing depth was expected to affect the degree of clonotype sharing among donors.

The donors were healthy, HIV-negative adults who had no recently reported acute infections or vaccinations. Every donor was a Caucasian adult residing in Nashville, Tennessee, USA. For unsorted samples, approximately 89 million PBMCs were counted, and genomic DNA was extracted using the QIAamp DNA Blood Mini kit. Blood was collected by leukapheresis, and PBMCs were isolated by Ficoll-Histopaque density gradient centrifugation and then cryopreserved in liquid nitrogen vapor phase. What was sequenced was PBMCs. This TCR derives from a woman aged 40 to 50 in good health. Some clones in this sample may be carry-over from other donors' samples. The chain is made from TRBV19 and TRBJ1-3, with the identity of the D gene unclear. The nucleotide sequence reads TGTGCCAGTACCATGGTAGGGAATGGAAACACCATATATTTT. The resulting protein is CASTMVGNGNTIYF. The full variable domain, completed from the reference TRBV19 and TRBJ1-3 proteins outside the CDR3, reads DGGITQSPKYLFRKEGQNVTLSCEQNLNHDAMYWYRQDPGQGLRLIYYSQIVNDFQKGDIAEGYSVSREKKESFPLTVTSAQKNPTAFYLCASTMVGNGNTIYFGEGSWLTVV.